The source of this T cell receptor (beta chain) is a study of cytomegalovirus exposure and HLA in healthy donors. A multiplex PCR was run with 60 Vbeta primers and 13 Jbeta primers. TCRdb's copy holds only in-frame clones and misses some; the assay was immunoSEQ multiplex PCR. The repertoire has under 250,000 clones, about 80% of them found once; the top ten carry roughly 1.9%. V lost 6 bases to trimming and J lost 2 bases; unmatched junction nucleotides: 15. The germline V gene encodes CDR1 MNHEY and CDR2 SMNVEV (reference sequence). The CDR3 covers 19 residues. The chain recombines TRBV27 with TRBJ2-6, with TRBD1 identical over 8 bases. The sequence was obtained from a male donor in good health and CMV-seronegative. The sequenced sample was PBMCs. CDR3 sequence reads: CASSMLFAGGEPGANVLTF. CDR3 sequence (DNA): TGTGCCAGCAGCATGCTATTTGCAGGGGGCGAACCTGGGGCCAACGTCCTGACTTTC.